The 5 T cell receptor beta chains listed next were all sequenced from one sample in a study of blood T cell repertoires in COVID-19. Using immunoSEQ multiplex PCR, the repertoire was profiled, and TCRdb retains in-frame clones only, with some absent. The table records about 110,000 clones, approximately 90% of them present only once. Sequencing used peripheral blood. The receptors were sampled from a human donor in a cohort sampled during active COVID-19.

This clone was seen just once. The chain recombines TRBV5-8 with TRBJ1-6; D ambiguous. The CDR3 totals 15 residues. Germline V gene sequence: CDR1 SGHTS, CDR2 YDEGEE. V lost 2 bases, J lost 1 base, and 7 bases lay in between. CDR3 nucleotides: TGTGCCAGCAGCTTCGCCAGGTCCTATAATTCACCCCTCCACTTT. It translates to CASSFARSYNSPLHF. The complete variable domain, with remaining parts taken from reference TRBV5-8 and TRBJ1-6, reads EAGVTQSPTHLIKTRGQQATLRCSPISGHTSVYWYQQALGLGLQFLLWYDEGEERNRGNFPPRFSGRQFPNYSSELNVNALELEDSALYLCASSFARSYNSPLHFGNGTRLTVT.

This CDR3 is CATRAASRGANVLTF. CDR3 nucleotide sequence: TGTGCCACCAGGGCTGCCTCGAGGGGGGCCAACGTCCTGACTTTC. V and J are TRBV5-4 and TRBJ2-6, with D possibly being TRBD1 (5 bases). Germline V gene sequence: CDR1 SGHNT, CDR2 YYREEE (reference sequence). V lost 9 bases to trimming and J lost 4 bases, with 17 bases between them. The CDR3 totals 15 residues.

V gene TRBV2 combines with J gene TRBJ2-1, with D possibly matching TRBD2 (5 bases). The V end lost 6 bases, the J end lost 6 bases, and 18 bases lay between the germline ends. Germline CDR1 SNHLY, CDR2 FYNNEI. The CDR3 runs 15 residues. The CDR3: CASRIGSLASNEQFF. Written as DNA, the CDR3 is TGTGCCAGCAGGATTGGGAGTTTGGCTTCCAATGAGCAGTTCTTC. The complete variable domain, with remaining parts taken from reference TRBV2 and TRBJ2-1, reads EPEVTQTPSHQVTQMGQEVILRCVPISNHLYFYWYRQILGQKVEFLVSFYNNEISEKSEIFDDQFSVERPDGSNFTLKIRSTKLEDSAMYFCASRIGSLASNEQFFGPGTRLTVL.

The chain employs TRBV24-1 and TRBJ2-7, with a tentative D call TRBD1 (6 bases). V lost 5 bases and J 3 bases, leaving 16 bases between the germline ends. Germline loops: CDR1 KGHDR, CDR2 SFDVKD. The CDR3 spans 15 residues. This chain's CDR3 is CATSASRGFGYEQYF. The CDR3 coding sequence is TGTGCCACCAGTGCCTCGAGGGGGTTCGGCTACGAGCAGTACTTC.

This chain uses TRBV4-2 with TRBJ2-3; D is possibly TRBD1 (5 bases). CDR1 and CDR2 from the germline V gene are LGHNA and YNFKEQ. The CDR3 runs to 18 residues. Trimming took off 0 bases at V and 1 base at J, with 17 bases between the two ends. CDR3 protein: CASSQDKAGYAGTDTQYF. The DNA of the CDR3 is TGTGCCAGCAGCCAAGATAAGGCAGGGTATGCAGGCACAGATACGCAGTATTTT.